This is a list of T cell receptor beta chains from one sample in a study of Ad26.COV2.S vaccination and SARS-CoV-2 variants. The table came from immunoSEQ multiplex PCR; TCRdb's copy has only in-frame clones and leaves some out. The sample yields more than 300,000 clones, 88% seen once. The input for sequencing was peripheral blood, taken in a trial of Ad26.COV2.S vaccine versus placebo. These receptors all come from a person aged 18 to 65 who received the Ad26.COV2.S COVID-19 vaccine or a placebo. Each CDR3 is given without its conserved first and last residue. The order of the fields is V gene, CDR3 protein.

V gene: TRBV11-1
CDR3 protein: ASSLSQNTEAF

V gene: TRBV12-3/TRBV12-4
CDR3 protein: ASSLGQAAGYT

V gene: TRBV6-5
CDR3 protein: ASSSPGRVNEKLF

V gene: TRBV7-3
CDR3 protein: ASSPGGVVSPLH

V gene: TRBV30
CDR3 protein: ACRGAAGELF

V gene: TRBV9
CDR3 protein: ASSVGDTASYEQY

V gene: TRBV30
CDR3 protein: AWSVEDGVEGGYT

V gene: TRBV6-5
CDR3 protein: ASSYTQGVGYNEQF

V gene: TRBV9
CDR3 protein: ASSVDGMNTEAF

V gene: TRBV7-2
CDR3 protein: ASSSPPEKLF